The clone carrying this T cell receptor (beta chain) was picked up many times. The source of the sample is a study of CD8 T cells in ankylosing spondylitis. One entry per CDR3 protein, called by TCRdb with MiXCR from the 5' RACE reads. Altogether a few hundred thousand distinct CDR3 sequences are present, 20% to 25% being singletons, with the ten largest covering roughly 4%. The CDR3 contains 13 residues. Germline V gene lookup returns CDR1 DFQATT and CDR2 SNEGSKA (reference sequence). Trimming shortened V by 6 bases and J by 1 base, and 12 bases separated the two germline ends. Sequencing input: blood, either unsorted or a sorted T cell fraction (not recorded which). The V call is TRBV20-1, the J call TRBJ2-5; no definite D call. The clonotype originates from a female donor with ankylosing spondylitis or in good health (not recorded which). The CDR3 loop reads CSAGPQFQETQYF. The CDR3 DNA reads as TGCAGTGCCGGCCCACAGTTCCAAGAGACCCAGTACTTC.